The rows below give T cell receptor beta chains drawn from one sample of a study of neurological immune-mediated disorders. TCRdb independently ran MiXCR on the 5' RACE reads; one entry per CDR3 protein. This table has roughly 62,000 distinct CDR3 sequences, 3.5% to 4.5% appearing once. The sample taken for sequencing was PBMCs. These receptors came from a woman in her fifties or sixties with multiple sclerosis. Both conserved end residues are part of each CDR3. Each record gives: J gene, D gene, V gene, clone size, CDR3 DNA, CDR3 protein. A D gene is named only where the DNA matches it firmly. Size tells how often a clone was seen (once, few, many) or the class of an expanded clone, and some rows leave it out.

>TRBJ2-6|-|TRBV12-3/TRBV12-4|many
TGTGCCAGCAGAGTCTCTGGGGCCAACGTCCTGACTTTC
CASRVSGANVLTF
>TRBJ1-1|-|TRBV6-2/TRBV6-3|many
TGTGCCAGCAGTTCTTCCCAGGCCATGAACACTGAAGCTTTCTTT
CASSSSQAMNTEAFF
>TRBJ1-5|-|TRBV7-9|few
TGTGCCAGCAGCTTAGCGGAGGATCAGCCCCAGCATTTT
CASSLAEDQPQHF
>TRBJ1-3|TRBD1|TRBV7-9|many
TGTGCCAGCAGCCCGGGACAGGGGTTTGGAAACACCATATATTTT
CASSPGQGFGNTIYF
>TRBJ1-1|-|TRBV20-1|many
TGCAGTGCTAGAGCACCCTTGGCGGGGCGCGGGACTGAAGCTTTCTTT
CSARAPLAGRGTEAFF
>TRBJ2-4|-|TRBV3-1|many
TGTGCCAGCAGCCAAGATGCCCCCCTGGGGGCCAAAAACATTCAGTACTTC
CASSQDAPLGAKNIQYF
>TRBJ2-3|-|TRBV5-8|many
TGTGCCAGCAGCCGCAAGACAGGCACAGATACGCAGTATTTT
CASSRKTGTDTQYF
>TRBJ2-7|TRBD1|TRBV7-9|many
TGTGCCAGCAGTTTCCGGGACAGGAACGAGCAGTACTTC
CASSFRDRNEQYF
>TRBJ2-1|-|TRBV20-1|many
TGCAGTACCCTCGACAGTTCCTACAATGAGCAGTTCTTC
CSTLDSSYNEQFF
>TRBJ1-6|-|TRBV9|-
TGTGCCAGCAGCGTATCGGGGTTCGGCTCACCCCTCCACTTT
CASSVSGFGSPLHF
>TRBJ2-5|-|TRBV20-1|many
TGCAGTGCTAGGTTCGATGGTGAGACCCAGTACTTC
CSARFDGETQYF
>TRBJ1-2|TRBD1|TRBV20-1|many
TGCAGTGCTAGAGATGTGGCAGGGGGTTCCTTAGCTAACTATGGCTACACCTTC
CSARDVAGGSLANYGYTF
>TRBJ2-7|-|TRBV20-1|many
TGCAGTGCTAGAGATAATGTTCCCAGCGGGCTTATCTACGAGCAGTACTTC
CSARDNVPSGLIYEQYF
>TRBJ1-1|-|TRBV20-1|many
TGCAGTGCTGCCGAGGGCAGGATCAGTAGCGCTGAAGCTTTCTTT
CSAAEGRISSAEAFF
>TRBJ1-1|-|TRBV7-3|many
TGTGCCAGCAGCTTAACGGAGAAGAACACTGAAGCTTTCTTT
CASSLTEKNTEAFF
>TRBJ2-1|TRBD2|TRBV20-1|many
TGCAGTGCTAGGCTAGCGGGAGTGGAGTACAATGAGCAGTTCTTC
CSARLAGVEYNEQFF
>TRBJ1-6|-|TRBV10-3|-
TGTGCCATCAGCGATCCCAATTCACCCCTCAACTTT
CAISDPNSPLNF
>TRBJ2-1|-|TRBV29-1|many
TGCAGCGTTTCGACCACTAGTAACAATGAGCAGTTCTTC
CSVSTTSNNEQFF
>TRBJ1-2|-|TRBV5-1|many
TGCGCCAGCAGCCCCGGACAACTTGCTAACTATGGCTACACCTTC
CASSPGQLANYGYTF
>TRBJ2-1|TRBD1|TRBV18|many
TGTGCCAGCTCAAAAGGACAGGGCACTTACAATGAGCAGTTCTTC
CASSKGQGTYNEQFF
>TRBJ1-5|-|TRBV12-3/TRBV12-4|many
TGTGCCAGCAGTTTGACGGGATCTCAGCCCCAGCATTTT
CASSLTGSQPQHF
>TRBJ2-2|-|TRBV11-2|few
TGTGCCAGCAGTTGGGCGGGTCCTACCGCTACCGGGGAGCTGTTTTTT
CASSWAGPTATGELFF